Below, 11 T cell receptor beta chains from the same sample are listed, as sequenced in a study of shared clonotypes between healthy human individuals. Produced via immunoSEQ multiplex PCR; TCRdb's table is partial and in-frame only. Seen here are 450,000 to 500,000 clones, 78% observed once, and the top ten hold more than 10%. Sequenced input: PBMCs. These receptors were taken from a middle-aged woman in good health. Some clones in this sample may be carry-over from other donors' samples.

This clone has only one observation. V usage is TRBV21-1 and J usage is TRBJ2-7; the table names TRBD1, a call not compared with the DNA. TRBV21-1 counts as a pseudogene. The CDR3 spans 11 residues. The CDR3 reads CSGTGAHEQYF. The CDR3 coding sequence is TGTTCGGGGACAGGGGCCCACGAGCAGTACTTC.

The chain has TRBV30 and TRBJ2-2, with TRBD1 matching 7 bases. This CDR3 is built from 14 residues. V trimming: 5 bases; J trimming: 5 bases; junction bases outside the gene matches: 8. Germline assignment: CDR1 GTSNPN and CDR2 SVGIG (reference sequence). CDR3 coding DNA: TGTGCCTGGGCCCCAGGCAGGGGGACCGGGGAGCTGTTTTTT. It is translated as CAWAPGRGTGELFF.

V gene TRBV28 combines with J gene TRBJ1-5; D is undetermined. Germline CDR1 reads MDHEN; CDR2 reads SYDVKM. Trimming removed 6 bases at V and 9 bases at J, with 9 bases between. The length of the CDR3 is 11 residues. The CDR3 DNA reads TGTGCCAGCAGCCATGCTTGGCCCCAGCATTTT. Its translation: CASSHAWPQHF.

This chain joins TRBV21-1 and TRBJ2-7; the table's D gene call, TRBD2, was not cross checked with the DNA. TRBV21-1 is tagged as a pseudogene. This CDR3 contains 19 residues. CDR3 sequence reads: CASSKKNADGGGTLYEQYF. The CDR3 DNA reads TGTGCCAGCAGCAAAAAAAACGCCGACGGGGGGGGTACGCTCTACGAGCAGTACTTC.

V usage is TRBV2 and J usage is TRBJ1-1; possibly TRBD1 for D (5 bases). CDR1 and CDR2 from the germline V gene are SNHLY and FYNNEI. V gave up 6 bases and J gave up 4 bases, with 15 bases separating them. The CDR3 has 14 residues. This CDR3 is CASSRDQGGTEAFF. As DNA, the CDR3 is TGTGCCAGCAGCAGAGACCAGGGTGGCACTGAAGCTTTCTTT. The full variable domain, with the rest looked up from reference TRBV2 and TRBJ1-1, is EPEVTQTPSHQVTQMGQEVILRCVPISNHLYFYWYRQILGQKVEFLVSFYNNEISEKSEIFDDQFSVERPDGSNFTLKIRSTKLEDSAMYFCASSRDQGGTEAFFGQGTRLTVV.

The V and J genes are TRBV7-8 and TRBJ2-7, with 7 nucleotides matching TRBD2. The V gene's germline CDR1 is SGHVS and CDR2 FQNEAQ. V lost 2 bases to trimming and J lost 6 bases; unmatched junction nucleotides: 1. The CDR3 totals 12 residues. The CDR3 sequence: CASSLTGGEQYF. For the CDR3, the DNA is TGTGCCAGCAGCTTAACGGGGGGCGAGCAGTACTTC.

Comments on this clone: The same CDR3 also results from other DNA sequences found in this sample. This sequence joins TRBV7-2 and TRBJ1-5; D is ambiguous. From germline, CDR1 is SGHTA and CDR2 FQGNSA. The V end was cut by 3 bases, the J end by 4 bases, with 10 bases between. The CDR3 is 14 residues long. CDR3 sequence (DNA): TGTGCCAGCAGCTTGGTTGCGGGGAATCAGCCCCAGCATTTT. This encodes CASSLVAGNQPQHF.

The CDR3 DNA reads as TGCGCCAGCAGCCAAGAACGGGGAGGCTATGGCTACACCTTC. Its protein is CASSQERGGYGYTF. The V call is TRBV4-1, the J call TRBJ1-2; D not resolved. V lost 0 bases, J lost 4 bases, and 9 bases lay in between. CDR3 length: 14 residues. Germline V lookup: CDR1 MGHRA, CDR2 YSYEKL.

As regards this clone: Other nucleotide sequences from this sample produce the same CDR3. The gene calls are TRBV6-4 and TRBJ2-3; TRBD2 might be the D (6 bases). The germline gives CDR1 MRHNA, CDR2 SNTAGT. The V end lost 3 bases, the J end lost 3 bases, and 13 bases lay between the germline ends. CDR3 size: 15 residues. The CDR3 protein is CASSEEGGGTDTQYF. Here the CDR3 DNA reads TGTGCCAGCAGTGAAGAGGGAGGCGGGACAGATACGCAGTATTTT.

The V and J genes are TRBV7-9 and TRBJ2-1, with a tentative D call TRBD2 (6 bases). The CDR3 is 14 residues long. The germline gives CDR1 SEHNR, CDR2 FQNEAQ (reference sequence). V was pared by 4 bases and J by 10 bases, with 17 bases between. The CDR3 here is CASSSIIRGMEQFF. Written as DNA, the CDR3 is TGTGCCAGCAGCTCCATTATTCGGGGGATGGAGCAGTTCTTC.

The chain uses TRBV5-1 and TRBJ2-2, with 10 bases aligning to TRBD2. The CDR3 length is 15 residues. With 6 bases clipped from V and 2 bases from J, the junction kept 4 bases outside the gene matches. Per germline, CDR1 SGHRS and CDR2 YFSETQ. The CDR3 DNA is TGCGCCAGCACCAGCGGGAGGGGAAACACCGGGGAGCTGTTTTTT. It is translated as CASTSGRGNTGELFF.